Presented here are 5 T cell receptor beta chains from one specimen sequenced in a study of cytomegalovirus exposure and HLA in healthy donors. PCR used 60 Vbeta primers and 13 Jbeta primers. The method was immunoSEQ multiplex PCR; TCRdb's version includes in-frame clones alone and lacks a portion of them. This table holds approximately 160,000 clones, 80% found once. Sequenced material: PBMCs. The source is a man younger than 30 in good health and CMV-seropositive.

The V gene is TRBV19, the J gene TRBJ1-1, with D possibly being TRBD1 (5 bases). Trimming pared 4 bases from V and 5 bases from J, leaving 26 bases between. CDR1 is LNHDA, CDR2 SQIVND, per germline (reference sequence). The CDR3 length is 18 residues. The CDR3, as DNA: TGTGCCAGTAGTAACCCCCCGGGGAGGGGATTTAGGAGGACTGAAGCTTTCTTT. Its protein is CASSNPPGRGFRRTEAFF. Full variable domain (remainder filled in from reference TRBV19 and TRBJ1-1): DGGITQSPKYLFRKEGQNVTLSCEQNLNHDAMYWYRQDPGQGLRLIYYSQIVNDFQKGDIAEGYSVSREKKESFPLTVTSAQKNPTAFYLCASSNPPGRGFRRTEAFFGQGTRLTVV.

This rearrangement joins TRBV7-9 to TRBJ1-1; no firm D call. V was clipped by 1 base and J by 7 bases, with 10 bases between them. This CDR3 has 13 residues. CDR1 and CDR2 (germline): SEHNR, FQNEAQ (reference sequence). Here the CDR3 DNA reads TGTGCCAGCAGCTTAGGACCAAAGCGTGAAGCTTTCTTT. Translation gives CASSLGPKREAFF.

This chain uses TRBV7-9 with TRBJ1-3; 7 bases fit TRBD1. This CDR3 region has 17 residues. In germline, CDR1 is SEHNR, CDR2 FQNEAQ (reference sequence). The ends lost 3 bases at V and 1 base at J; junction bases unmatched: 9. CDR3 loop: CASSLVGRGTSGNTIYF. The CDR3, as DNA: TGTGCCAGCAGCTTGGTTGGCAGGGGGACTTCTGGAAACACCATATATTTT.

This chain links TRBV9 with TRBJ2-7, with 8 bases identical to TRBD2. The CDR3 totals 15 residues. V trimming: 4 bases; J trimming: 0 bases; junction bases outside the gene matches: 6. CDR1 and CDR2 from the germline V gene are SGDLS and YYNGEE. The CDR3 protein is CASSPSGSYSYEQYF. The CDR3 DNA is TGTGCCAGCAGCCCTAGCGGGTCATACTCCTACGAGCAGTACTTC.

This rearrangement joins TRBV14 to TRBJ1-2, with TRBD1 identical over 10 bases. After removal of 5 bases from V and 4 bases from J, the junction contained 7 bases not matched to a gene. The CDR3 runs to 15 residues. Germline V gives CDR1 SGHDN, CDR2 FVKESK. This chain's CDR3 is CASSSDRGSGYGYTF. As DNA, the CDR3 is TGTGCCAGCAGCTCGGACAGGGGGTCGGGCTATGGCTACACCTTC.